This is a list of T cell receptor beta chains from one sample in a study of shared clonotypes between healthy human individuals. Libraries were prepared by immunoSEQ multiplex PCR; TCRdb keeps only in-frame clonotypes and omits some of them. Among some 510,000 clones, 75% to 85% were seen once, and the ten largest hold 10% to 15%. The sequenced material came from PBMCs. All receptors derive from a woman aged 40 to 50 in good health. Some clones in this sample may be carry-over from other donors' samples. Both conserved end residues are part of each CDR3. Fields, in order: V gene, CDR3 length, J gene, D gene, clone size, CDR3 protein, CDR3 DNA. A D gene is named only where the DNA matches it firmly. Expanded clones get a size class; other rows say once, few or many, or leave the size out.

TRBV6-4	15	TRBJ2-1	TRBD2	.	CASSPLAGGPGEQFF	TGTGCCAGCAGCCCCCTAGCGGGAGGGCCCGGTGAGCAGTTCTTC
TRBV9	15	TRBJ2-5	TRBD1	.	CASSIRGQGQETQYF	TGTGCCAGCAGCATAAGGGGACAGGGGCAAGAGACCCAGTACTTC
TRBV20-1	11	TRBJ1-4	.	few	CSARRNEKLFF	TGCAGTGCCAGGAGGAATGAAAAACTGTTTTTT
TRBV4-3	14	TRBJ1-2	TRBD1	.	CASSWTGANYGYTF	TGCGCCAGCAGCTGGACAGGGGCTAACTATGGCTACACCTTC
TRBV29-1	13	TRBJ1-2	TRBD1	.	CSAEGTVSYGYTF	TGCAGCGCCGAAGGGACAGTTTCCTATGGCTACACCTTC
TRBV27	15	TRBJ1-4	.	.	CASKLNGGLNEKLFF	TGTGCCAGCAAATTAAACGGCGGGCTTAATGAAAAACTGTTTTTT
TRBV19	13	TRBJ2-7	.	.	CASSSLAVSEQYF	TGTGCCAGTAGTTCTCTCGCAGTATCCGAGCAGTACTTC
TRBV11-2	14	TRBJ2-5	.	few	CASSSDWLVGTQYF	TGTGCCAGCAGCTCGGACTGGTTAGTGGGGACCCAGTACTTC
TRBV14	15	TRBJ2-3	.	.	CASSQGISSTDTQYF	TGTGCCAGCAGCCAAGGAATATCTAGCACAGATACGCAGTATTTT
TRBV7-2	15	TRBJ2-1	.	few	CASSLDGRSDNEQFF	TGTGCCAGCAGCTTAGACGGGAGATCGGACAATGAGCAGTTCTTC
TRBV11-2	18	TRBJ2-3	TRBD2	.	CASSQRGLAGGAADTQYF	TGTGCCAGCAGCCAAAGGGGTCTAGCGGGAGGTGCTGCCGATACGCAGTATTTT
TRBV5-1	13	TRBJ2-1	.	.	CASSLASAYEQFF	TGCGCCAGCAGCTTGGCTAGCGCTTATGAGCAGTTCTTC
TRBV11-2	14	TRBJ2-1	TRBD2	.	CASSFTSAYNEQFF	TGTGCCAGCAGCTTTACTAGCGCGTACAATGAGCAGTTCTTC
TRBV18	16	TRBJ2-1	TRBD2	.	CASSPRLAGGHNEQFF	TGTGCCAGCTCACCAAGACTAGCGGGAGGACACAATGAGCAGTTCTTC
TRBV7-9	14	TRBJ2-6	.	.	CASIPPSGANVLTF	TGTGCCAGCATCCCTCCCTCTGGGGCCAACGTCCTGACTTTC
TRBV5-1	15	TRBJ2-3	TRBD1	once	CASGGQAPDLDTQYF	TGCGCCAGCGGAGGACAGGCCCCAGATTTAGATACGCAGTATTTT
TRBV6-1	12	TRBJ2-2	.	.	CASSQRTGELFF	TGTGCCAGCAGTCAGAGGACCGGGGAGCTGTTTTTT
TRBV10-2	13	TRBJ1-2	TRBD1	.	CASMKDRVYGYTF	TGCGCCAGCATGAAAGACAGGGTTTATGGCTACACCTTC
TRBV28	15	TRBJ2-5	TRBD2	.	CASSPRTSGQETQYF	TGTGCCAGCAGTCCCCGGACTAGCGGCCAAGAGACCCAGTACTTC
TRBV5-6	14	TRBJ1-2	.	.	CASSLVSGDYGYTF	TGTGCCAGCAGCTTGGTGTCAGGGGATTATGGCTACACCTTC
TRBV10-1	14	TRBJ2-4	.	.	CASSQGPISGIQYF	TGCGCCAGCAGTCAGGGACCAATCTCGGGCATTCAGTACTTC
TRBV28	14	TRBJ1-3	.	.	CASSLSAEGNTIYF	TGTGCCAGCAGTTTATCGGCTGAGGGAAACACCATATATTTT